These 27 T cell receptor beta chains came from one sample sequenced in a study of cytomegalovirus exposure and HLA in healthy donors. PCR primers comprised 60 Vbeta and 13 Jbeta primers. Only in-frame clones appear in the TCRdb table, and some are missing; sequencing was by immunoSEQ multiplex PCR. Of about 220,000 clones in the sample, about 81% were seen once. The specimen sequenced was PBMCs. Every receptor here comes from a woman in her thirties or forties in good health and CMV-seropositive.

The rearrangement uses TRBV6-6 and TRBJ1-5; the D is unclear. Germline CDR1 MNHNY, CDR2 SVGAGI (reference sequence). V lost 0 bases and J lost 0, with 9 bases in between. The CDR3 totals 16 residues. The CDR3 sequence: CASSYSRGYSNQPQHF. DNA of the CDR3: TGTGCCAGCAGTTACTCCCGGGGATATAGCAATCAGCCCCAGCATTTT.

The V gene is TRBV14, the J gene TRBJ1-1; 8 bases match TRBD1. Unmatched junction bases numbered 11, after V lost 0 bases and J lost 11 bases. Looked up from germline, CDR1 is SGHDN and CDR2 is FVKESK. This CDR3 is 15 amino acids long. For the CDR3, the DNA is TGTGCCAGCAGCCAAGAACCGGGACAGGTCTCGGGCGCTTTCTTT. Residues: CASSQEPGQVSGAFF.

J is TRBJ2-5 and V is TRBV7-9; possibly TRBD2 for D (5 bases). The germline V gene has CDR1 SEHNR and CDR2 FQNEAQ (reference sequence). This CDR3 region has 13 residues. Trimming took 2 bases from V and 4 from J, leaving 8 bases between them. CDR3 amino acids: CASSLRLRETQYF. In DNA form, the CDR3 reads TGTGCCAGCAGCTTAAGACTAAGAGAGACCCAGTACTTC.

V and J are TRBV7-9 and TRBJ2-7; maybe TRBD1 (6 bases). The CDR3 covers 16 residues. V lost 5 bases to trimming and J lost 2 bases, with 19 bases between them. Germline-derived CDR1 and CDR2 are SEHNR and FQNEAQ (reference sequence). CDR3 DNA sequence: TGTGCCAGCAGCCCCTCCCAGGGGCAGGACCCCTACGAGCAGTACTTC. It is translated as CASSPSQGQDPYEQYF.

This chain links TRBV14 with TRBJ1-4, with 7 bases that match TRBD1. From germline, CDR1 is SGHDN and CDR2 FVKESK. This CDR3 has 16 residues. Trimming at V came to 1 base and at J to 5 bases, leaving 7 bases not matched to a gene. The CDR3 nucleotides are TGTGCCAGCAGCCAAGGAGTGGGCAGGGGGAATGAAAAACTGTTTTTT. It is translated as CASSQGVGRGNEKLFF.

The chain uses TRBV19 and TRBJ2-1; 7 bases agree with TRBD1. V dropped 10 bases and J dropped 5; count of bases not matched to a gene: 14. The length of the CDR3 is 15 residues. Germline CDR1 reads LNHDA; CDR2 reads SQIVND (reference sequence). The CDR3 here is CATESLGTDNNEQFF. CDR3 sequence (DNA): TGTGCCACAGAATCCCTTGGGACAGACAACAATGAGCAGTTCTTC.

This clone was observed a few times. The genes are TRBV7-3 and TRBJ1-1, with TRBD1 matching over 8 bases. CDR1 is SGHTA and CDR2 is FQGTGA in the germline V gene. The CDR3 contains 14 residues. V was pared by 5 bases and J by 4 bases, with 6 bases of the junction left unmatched. The CDR3 sequence: CASSTTGGGTEAFF. The CDR3, as DNA: TGTGCCAGCAGCACCACAGGGGGTGGCACTGAAGCTTTCTTT. The full variable domain, with the rest looked up from reference TRBV7-3 and TRBJ1-1, is GAGVSQTPSNKVTEKGKYVELRCDPISGHTALYWYRQSLGQGPEFLIYFQGTGAADDSGLPNDRFFAVRPEGSVSTLKIQRTERGDSAVYLCASSTTGGGTEAFFGQGTRLTVV.

The chain joins TRBV7-7 to TRBJ2-6; D may be TRBD2 (6 bases). This CDR3 is 15 amino acids long. V lost 1 base, J lost 8 bases, and 12 bases lay in between. Looked up from germline, CDR1 is SSHAT and CDR2 is FNYEAQ (reference sequence). The chain's CDR3 is CASSLGRRETNVLTF. The CDR3 coding sequence is TGTGCCAGCAGCTTAGGTCGGAGGGAGACCAACGTCCTGACTTTC.

The chain is built from TRBV19 and TRBJ1-2, with TRBD1 matching 9 bases. This CDR3 has 14 amino acids. Germline CDR1 reads LNHDA; CDR2 reads SQIVND (reference sequence). The trim removed 3 bases at V and 8 bases at J, leaving 7 bases unmatched. CDR3 region: CASSISQGAWGYTF. The DNA for the CDR3 is TGTGCCAGTAGTATCTCACAGGGGGCGTGGGGCTACACCTTC.

This CDR3 is CASHLQGLAGVGTGELFF. CDR3 sequence (DNA): TGTGCCAGCCACTTACAGGGACTAGCGGGAGTCGGAACCGGGGAGCTGTTTTTT. V is TRBV28 and J is TRBJ2-2; 14 bases fit TRBD2. This CDR3 is 18 amino acids long. The trim removed 8 bases at V and 5 bases at J, leaving 13 bases unmatched. CDR1 and CDR2 (germline): MDHEN, SYDVKM.

The V gene is TRBV5-8, the J gene TRBJ1-1, with D possibly TRBD1 on 5 matching bases. Trimming cost V 4 bases and J 0 bases, with 16 bases left between them. Germline V gene data show CDR1 as SGHTS and CDR2 as YDEGEE. CDR3 length equals 16 residues. In nucleotides, the CDR3 is TGTGCCAGCAGCACCGGACATCTGGTTATGAACACTGAAGCTTTCTTT. Translation gives CASSTGHLVMNTEAFF.

This chain connects TRBV19 to TRBJ1-5; D is ambiguous. The CDR3 runs to 14 residues. Germline CDR1 LNHDA, CDR2 SQIVND (reference sequence). The V and J ends lost 2 bases and 5 bases respectively, with 10 bases between them. CDR3 in amino acids: CASSIRGQYQPQHF. Here the CDR3 DNA reads TGTGCCAGTAGTATAAGAGGGCAGTATCAGCCCCAGCATTTT.

This sequence joins TRBV7-6 and TRBJ1-5; tentatively, D is TRBD1 (5 bases). The CDR3 sequence is 17 residues long. The germline V gene encodes CDR1 SGHVS and CDR2 FNYEAQ. V gave up 1 base and J gave up 2 bases, with 15 bases separating them. For the CDR3, the DNA is TGTGCCAGCAGCTTAGTGGTGGGCGGGGCTGGCAATCAGCCCCAGCATTTT. Translated, it gives CASSLVVGGAGNQPQHF.

V gene TRBV12-5 combines with J gene TRBJ1-1; possible D gene TRBD1, 6 bases. Germline V gene data show CDR1 as LGHNT and CDR2 as FRNRAP. Trimming removed 6 bases at V and 11 bases at J, with 13 bases between. This CDR3 region has 11 residues. The CDR3 DNA follows: TGTGCTAGTGGGCGAGGGGGTGAGGCTTTCTTT. As protein: CASGRGGEAFF.

The rearrangement joins TRBV27 to TRBJ2-1; 10 bases are a match to TRBD1. V trimming: 1 base; J trimming: 7 bases; junction bases outside the gene matches: 4. Germline V gene lookup returns CDR1 MNHEY and CDR2 SMNVEV (reference sequence). The CDR3 is 15 residues long. The CDR3, as DNA: TGTGCCAGCAGTTTATGGGACAGGGGACGTAATGAGCAGTTCTTC. Its translation: CASSLWDRGRNEQFF.

This clone was seen only a few times. The J gene is TRBJ1-2, the V gene TRBV9, with D possibly TRBD1 on 5 matching bases. The CDR3 has 13 amino acids. From germline, CDR1 is SGDLS and CDR2 YYNGEE. V was shortened by 4 bases and J by 7 bases, with 14 bases between the two germline ends. Here the CDR3 reads CASSPRGDGGYTF. CDR3 DNA: TGTGCCAGCAGCCCCCGCGGGGACGGTGGCTACACCTTC. Full variable domain (outside the CDR3, taken from reference TRBV9 and TRBJ1-2): DSGVTQTPKHLITATGQRVTLRCSPRSGDLSVYWYQQSLDQGLQFLIQYYNGEERAKGNILERFSAQQFPDLHSELNLSSLELGDSALYFCASSPRGDGGYTFGSGTRLTVV.

CDR3 DNA sequence: TGTGCCAGCAGTGAAGTTTACGGGACTAGCGGAAAAGATACGCAGTATTTT. Translation: CASSEVYGTSGKDTQYF. The chain joins TRBV6-1 to TRBJ2-3, with 11 positions matching TRBD2. Germline lookup yields CDR1 MNHNS and CDR2 SASEGT. This CDR3 is 17 amino acids long. V gave up 1 base and J gave up 5 bases; unmatched junction bases: 8.

The rearrangement joins TRBV9 to TRBJ2-4, with a tentative D call TRBD2 (6 bases). Trimming cost V 1 base and J 6 bases, with 14 bases left between them. The CDR3 is 15 residues long. CDR1 is SGDLS and CDR2 is YYNGEE in the germline V gene. The CDR3 nucleotides read TGTGCCAGCAGCGTAACGGGAGTGGTGGGAAACATTCAGTACTTC. This encodes CASSVTGVVGNIQYF.

The CDR3: CASSHRDRGLISSYNEQFF. The CDR3 DNA follows: TGTGCCAGCAGTCACCGGGACAGGGGTCTTATTAGCTCCTACAATGAGCAGTTCTTC. This sequence joins TRBV27 and TRBJ2-1; 10 bases are shared with TRBD1. Trimming took 5 bases from V and 0 from J; bases not matched to a gene: 13. The CDR3 is made up of 19 amino acids. The germline V gene has CDR1 MNHEY and CDR2 SMNVEV (reference sequence).

This clone was counted only a few times. This chain connects TRBV11-3 to TRBJ2-7; weak D call: TRBD2 (5 bases). Germline V gene lookup returns CDR1 SGHNT and CDR2 YENEEA. The CDR3 contains 15 residues. Trimming cost V 3 bases and J 3 bases, with 15 bases left between them. CDR3 sequence: CASSFRQRIRYEQYF. The CDR3 DNA sequence: TGTGCCAGCAGCTTTAGGCAGCGGATTCGCTACGAGCAGTACTTC.

J is TRBJ1-1 and V is TRBV4-2; D is unresolved. V dropped 2 bases and J dropped 0 bases, with 4 bases sitting between them. Germline V gene sequence: CDR1 LGHNA, CDR2 YNFKEQ. This CDR3 contains 13 residues. For the CDR3, the DNA is TGTGCCAGCAGCCAACCCATGAACACTGAAGCTTTCTTT. It translates to CASSQPMNTEAFF.

The chain links TRBV7-9 to TRBJ2-3; D might be TRBD1 (5 bases). V gave up 1 base and J gave up 4 bases, with 15 bases separating them. The CDR3 covers 16 residues. The germline V gene encodes CDR1 SEHNR and CDR2 FQNEAQ (reference sequence). The DNA for the CDR3 is TGTGCCAGCAGCTTAGTGCAGGGTATTCGATCAGATACGCAGTATTTT. Its protein is CASSLVQGIRSDTQYF.

This chain uses TRBV27 with TRBJ1-4; D is unclear. The CDR3 covers 15 residues. CDR1 and CDR2 from the germline V gene are MNHEY and SMNVEV (reference sequence). Trimming took off 5 bases at V and 0 bases at J, with 10 bases between the two ends. CDR3 sequence reads: CASSGGVTTNEKLFF. The CDR3 nucleotides are TGTGCCAGCAGTGGCGGGGTAACAACTAATGAAAAACTGTTTTTT.

There are a few counts of this clone. The chain recombines TRBV5-1 with TRBJ1-2; tentatively, D is TRBD1 (5 bases). From germline, CDR1 is SGHRS and CDR2 YFSETQ. V was clipped by 0 bases and J by 2 bases, with 14 bases between them. This CDR3 is built from 16 residues. This CDR3 reads CASSLVRQGLNYGYTF. CDR3 nucleotide sequence: TGCGCCAGCAGCTTGGTACGCCAGGGCTTAAACTATGGCTACACCTTC.

The chain employs TRBV5-4 and TRBJ2-1, with TRBD2 as a possible D gene (7 bases). The germline CDR1 and CDR2 sequences are SGHNT and YYREEE (reference sequence). The CDR3 is 15 residues long. V shed 0 bases and J shed 9 bases, with 16 bases lying between them. This CDR3 reads CASSLAEGGLSEQFF. The CDR3 DNA reads as TGTGCCAGCAGCTTGGCCGAGGGGGGGCTGAGTGAGCAGTTCTTC. The whole variable domain, remainder taken from reference TRBV5-4 and TRBJ2-1, is ETGVTQSPTHLIKTRGQQVTLRCSSQSGHNTVSWYQQALGQGPQFIFQYYREEENGRGNFPPRFSGLQFPNYSSELNVNALELDDSALYLCASSLAEGGLSEQFFGPGTRLTVL.

This sequence joins TRBV10-3 and TRBJ2-7; 8 bases line up with TRBD1. The CDR3 extends over 16 amino acids. The ends lost 1 base at V and 2 bases at J; junction bases unmatched: 7. Germline CDR1 reads ENHRY; CDR2 reads SYGVKD. CDR3: CAISEWVEQGAYEQYF. CDR3 nucleotides: TGTGCCATCAGTGAGTGGGTAGAACAGGGGGCCTACGAGCAGTACTTC.

In this sample, this clone turned up a few times. This chain links TRBV30 with TRBJ2-7, with 7 bases matching TRBD1. This CDR3 region has 14 residues. The germline V gene encodes CDR1 GTSNPN and CDR2 SVGIG (reference sequence). V lost 1 base, J lost 8 bases, and 11 bases stayed unmatched. The CDR3: CAWSGGQPTTKQYF. The CDR3 DNA reads TGTGCCTGGAGTGGGGGACAGCCCACTACGAAGCAGTACTTC.